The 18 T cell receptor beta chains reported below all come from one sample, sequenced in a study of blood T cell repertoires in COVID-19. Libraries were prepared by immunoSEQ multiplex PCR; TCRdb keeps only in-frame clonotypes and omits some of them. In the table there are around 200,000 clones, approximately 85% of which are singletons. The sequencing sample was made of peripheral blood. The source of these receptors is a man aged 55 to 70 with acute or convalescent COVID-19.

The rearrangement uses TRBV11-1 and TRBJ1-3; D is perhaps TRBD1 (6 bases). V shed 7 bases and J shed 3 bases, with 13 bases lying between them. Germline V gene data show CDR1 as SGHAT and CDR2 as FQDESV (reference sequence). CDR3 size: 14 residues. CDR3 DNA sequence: TGTGCCAGCACCAGAGGGGGGGGTGGAAACACCATATATTTT. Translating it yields CASTRGGGGNTIYF.

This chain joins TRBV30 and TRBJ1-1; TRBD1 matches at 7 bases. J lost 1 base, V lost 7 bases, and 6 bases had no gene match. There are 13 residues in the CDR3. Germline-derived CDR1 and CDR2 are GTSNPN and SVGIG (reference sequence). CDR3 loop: CASRDSSNTEAFF. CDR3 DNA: TGTGCCTCCCGGGACAGCTCGAACACTGAAGCTTTCTTT.

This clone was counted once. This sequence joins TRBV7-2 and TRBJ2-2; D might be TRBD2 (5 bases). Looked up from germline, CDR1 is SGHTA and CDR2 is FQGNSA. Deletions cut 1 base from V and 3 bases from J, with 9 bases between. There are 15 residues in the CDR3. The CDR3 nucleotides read TGTGCCAGCAGCTTAGGAGGACTGGACACCGGGGAGCTGTTTTTT. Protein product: CASSLGGLDTGELFF.

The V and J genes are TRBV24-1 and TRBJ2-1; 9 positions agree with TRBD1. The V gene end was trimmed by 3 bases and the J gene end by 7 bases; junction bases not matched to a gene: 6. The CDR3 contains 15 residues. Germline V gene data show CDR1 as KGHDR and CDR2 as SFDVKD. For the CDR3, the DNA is TGTGCCACCAGTGATCCCGGGACAGGGTTGAATGAGCAGTTCTTC. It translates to CATSDPGTGLNEQFF.

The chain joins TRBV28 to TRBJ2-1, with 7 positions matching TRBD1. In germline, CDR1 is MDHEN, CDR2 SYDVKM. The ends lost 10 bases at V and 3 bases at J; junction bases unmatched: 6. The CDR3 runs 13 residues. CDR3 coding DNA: TGTGCCACCGAGGACAGGTTCTACAATGAGCAGTTCTTC. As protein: CATEDRFYNEQFF. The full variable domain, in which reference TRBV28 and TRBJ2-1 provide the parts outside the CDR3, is DVKVTQSSRYLVKRTGEKVFLECVQDMDHENMFWYRQDPGLGLRLIYFSYDVKMKEKGDIPEGYSVSREKKERFSLILESASTNQTSMYLCATEDRFYNEQFFGPGTRLTVL.

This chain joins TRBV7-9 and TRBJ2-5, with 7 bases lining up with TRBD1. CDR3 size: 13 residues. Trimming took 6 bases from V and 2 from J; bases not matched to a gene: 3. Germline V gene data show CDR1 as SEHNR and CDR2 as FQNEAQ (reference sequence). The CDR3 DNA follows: TGTGCCAGCAGTTCGGGACAGCAAGAGACCCAGTACTTC. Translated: CASSSGQQETQYF.

CDR3 amino acids: CASTKQGSYEQYF. DNA of the CDR3: TGTGCCAGTACTAAACAGGGCTCCTACGAGCAGTACTTC. The chain combines TRBV19 with TRBJ2-7, with D perhaps matching TRBD1 (6 bases). CDR3 length: 13 amino acids. CDR1 LNHDA and CDR2 SQIVND come from the germline V gene (reference sequence). V was clipped by 7 bases and J by 0 bases, with 10 bases between them.

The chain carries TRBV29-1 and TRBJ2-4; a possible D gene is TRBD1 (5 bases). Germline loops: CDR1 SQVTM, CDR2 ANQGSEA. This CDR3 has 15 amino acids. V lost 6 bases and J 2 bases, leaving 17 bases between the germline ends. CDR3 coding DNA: TGCAGCGTCTCATCAGGGCAACGTTCCAAAAACATTCAGTACTTC. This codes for CSVSSGQRSKNIQYF. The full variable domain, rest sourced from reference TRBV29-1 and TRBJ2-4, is SAVISQKPSRDICQRGTSLTIQCQVDSQVTMMFWYRQQPGQSLTLIATANQGSEATYESGFVIDKFPISRPNLTFSTLTVSNMSPEDSSIYLCSVSSGQRSKNIQYFGAGTRLSVL.

The DNA for the CDR3 is TGTGCCAGCGAACAAGAGAACACTGAAGCTTTCTTT. Its translation is CASEQENTEAFF. J is TRBJ1-1 and V is TRBV2; D unresolved. V lost 8 bases to trimming and J lost 1 base, with 8 bases between them. The CDR3 is made up of 12 amino acids. CDR1 is SNHLY and CDR2 is FYNNEI in the germline V gene. Full variable domain (missing parts from reference TRBV2 and TRBJ1-1): EPEVTQTPSHQVTQMGQEVILRCVPISNHLYFYWYRQILGQKVEFLVSFYNNEISEKSEIFDDQFSVERPDGSNFTLKIRSTKLEDSAMYFCASEQENTEAFFGQGTRLTVV.

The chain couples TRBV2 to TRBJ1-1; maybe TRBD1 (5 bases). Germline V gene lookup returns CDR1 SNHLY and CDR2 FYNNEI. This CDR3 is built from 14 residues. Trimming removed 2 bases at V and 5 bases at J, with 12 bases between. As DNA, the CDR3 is TGTGCCAGCAGTGAAAGGCAGGGACTAACTGAAGCTTTCTTT. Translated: CASSERQGLTEAFF.

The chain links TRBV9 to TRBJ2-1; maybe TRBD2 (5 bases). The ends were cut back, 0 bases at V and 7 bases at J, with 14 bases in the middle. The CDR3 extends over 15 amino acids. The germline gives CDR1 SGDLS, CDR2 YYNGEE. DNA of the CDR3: TGTGCCAGCAGCGTAGCCCCTGCGGGTAAAAATGAGCAGTTCTTC. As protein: CASSVAPAGKNEQFF.

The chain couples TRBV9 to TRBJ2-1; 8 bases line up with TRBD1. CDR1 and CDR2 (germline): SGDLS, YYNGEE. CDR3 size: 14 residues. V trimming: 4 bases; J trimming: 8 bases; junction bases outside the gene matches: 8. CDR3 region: CASSPQDRVHEQFF. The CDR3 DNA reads TGTGCCAGCAGCCCGCAGGACAGGGTACATGAGCAGTTCTTC.

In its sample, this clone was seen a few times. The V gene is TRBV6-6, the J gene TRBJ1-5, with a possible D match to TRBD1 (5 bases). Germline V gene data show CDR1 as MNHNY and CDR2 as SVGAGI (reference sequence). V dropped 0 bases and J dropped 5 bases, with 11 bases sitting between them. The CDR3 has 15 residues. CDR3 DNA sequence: TGTGCCAGCAGTTACTCTGTACGGGGGGATCAGCCCCAGCATTTT. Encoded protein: CASSYSVRGDQPQHF.

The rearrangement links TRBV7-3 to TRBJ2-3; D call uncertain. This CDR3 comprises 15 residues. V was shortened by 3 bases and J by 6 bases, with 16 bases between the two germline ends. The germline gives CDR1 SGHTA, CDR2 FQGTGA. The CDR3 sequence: CASSFSLVPSDTQYF. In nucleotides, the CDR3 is TGTGCCAGCAGCTTTAGTTTGGTCCCTAGTGATACGCAGTATTTT.

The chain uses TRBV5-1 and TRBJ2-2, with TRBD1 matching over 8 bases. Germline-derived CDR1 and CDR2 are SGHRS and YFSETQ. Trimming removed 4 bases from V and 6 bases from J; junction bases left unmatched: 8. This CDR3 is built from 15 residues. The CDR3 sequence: CASSLVGTGAGELFF. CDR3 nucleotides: TGCGCCAGCAGCCTGGTGGGGACAGGCGCCGGGGAGCTGTTTTTT.

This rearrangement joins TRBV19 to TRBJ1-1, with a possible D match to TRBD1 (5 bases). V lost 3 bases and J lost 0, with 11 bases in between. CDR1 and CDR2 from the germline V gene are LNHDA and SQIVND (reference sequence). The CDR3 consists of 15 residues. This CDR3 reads CASSIVRGMNTEAFF. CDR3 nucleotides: TGTGCCAGTAGTATCGTTCGGGGGATGAACACTGAAGCTTTCTTT.

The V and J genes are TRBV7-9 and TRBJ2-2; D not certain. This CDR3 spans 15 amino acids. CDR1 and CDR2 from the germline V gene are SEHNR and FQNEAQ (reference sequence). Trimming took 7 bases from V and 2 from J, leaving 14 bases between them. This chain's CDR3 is CASTTTRGNTGELFF. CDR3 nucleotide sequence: TGTGCCAGCACCACCACGCGAGGCAACACCGGGGAGCTGTTTTTT.

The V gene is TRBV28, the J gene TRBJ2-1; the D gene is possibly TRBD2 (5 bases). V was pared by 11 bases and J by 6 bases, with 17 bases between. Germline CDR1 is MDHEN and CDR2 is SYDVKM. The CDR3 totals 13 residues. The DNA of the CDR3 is TGTGCCGCTGCCCCGGACTGGGGCAATGAGCAGTTCTTC. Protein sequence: CAAAPDWGNEQFF.